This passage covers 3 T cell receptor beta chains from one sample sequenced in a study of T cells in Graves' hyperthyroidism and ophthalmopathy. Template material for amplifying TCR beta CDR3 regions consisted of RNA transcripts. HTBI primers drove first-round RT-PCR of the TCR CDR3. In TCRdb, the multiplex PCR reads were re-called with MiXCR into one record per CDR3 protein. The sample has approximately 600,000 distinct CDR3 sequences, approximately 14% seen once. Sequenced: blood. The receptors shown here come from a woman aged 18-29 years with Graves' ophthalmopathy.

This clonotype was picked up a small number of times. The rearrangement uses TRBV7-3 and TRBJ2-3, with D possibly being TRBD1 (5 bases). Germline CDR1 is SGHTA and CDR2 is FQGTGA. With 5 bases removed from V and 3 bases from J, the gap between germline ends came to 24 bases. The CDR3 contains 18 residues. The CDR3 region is CASSPLPGWGPGTDTQYF. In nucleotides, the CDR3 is TGTGCCAGCAGCCCACTACCAGGTTGGGGCCCAGGGACAGATACGCAGTATTTT.

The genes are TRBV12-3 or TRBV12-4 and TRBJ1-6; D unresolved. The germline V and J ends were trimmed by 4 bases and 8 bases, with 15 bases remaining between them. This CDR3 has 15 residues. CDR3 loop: CASSSARRMHSPLHF. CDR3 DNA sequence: TGTGCCAGCAGTTCAGCTAGGCGGATGCATTCACCCCTCCACTTT.

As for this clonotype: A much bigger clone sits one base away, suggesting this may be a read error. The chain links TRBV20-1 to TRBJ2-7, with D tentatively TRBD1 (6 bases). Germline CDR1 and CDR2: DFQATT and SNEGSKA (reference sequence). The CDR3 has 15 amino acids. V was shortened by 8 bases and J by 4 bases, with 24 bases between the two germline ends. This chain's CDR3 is CSSGPRDTLQYEQYF. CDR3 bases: TGCAGTTCGGGACCCCGGGACACCCTCCAATACGAGCAGTACTTC.